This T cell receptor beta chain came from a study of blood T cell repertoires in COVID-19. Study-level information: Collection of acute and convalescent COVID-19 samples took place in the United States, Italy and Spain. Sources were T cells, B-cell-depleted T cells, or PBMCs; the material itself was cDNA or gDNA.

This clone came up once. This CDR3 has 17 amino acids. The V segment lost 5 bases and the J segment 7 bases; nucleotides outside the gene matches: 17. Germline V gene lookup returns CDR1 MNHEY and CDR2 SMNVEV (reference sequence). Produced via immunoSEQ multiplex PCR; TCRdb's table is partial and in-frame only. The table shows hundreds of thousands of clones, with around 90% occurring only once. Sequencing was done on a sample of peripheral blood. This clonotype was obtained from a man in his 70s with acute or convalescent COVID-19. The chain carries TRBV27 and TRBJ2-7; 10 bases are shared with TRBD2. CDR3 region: CASSHPGSSSGGREQYF. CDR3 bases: TGTGCCAGCAGTCACCCTGGGAGTAGTAGCGGGGGGAGAGAGCAGTACTTC.